A single TCR beta chain is shown here with its context. As yet, its antigen is unknown. The V segment lost 6 bases and the J segment 7 bases; nucleotides outside the gene matches: 7. The CDR3 consists of 14 residues. Germline CDR1 is WSHSY and CDR2 is SAAADI. These data come from a study of radiotherapy plus CTLA-4 blockade in lung cancer. Points from the study as a whole: In blood, TCR clones derived from the tumor expanded after radiotherapy plus ipilimumab.

Measured with immunoSEQ multiplex PCR; TCRdb has only the in-frame clones, and not every one. The table shows around 41,000 clones, with about 70% occurring only once. Sequencing used peripheral blood, obtained from a patient treated with radiotherapy plus ipilimumab. V and J are TRBV10-2 and TRBJ1-2, with TRBD1 matching 11 bases. This sequence originates from a human donor with non-small cell lung cancer who had a partial response to radiotherapy plus ipilimumab. The CDR3 region is CASSPWDRGSGYTF. The CDR3, as DNA: TGCGCCAGCAGCCCTTGGGACAGGGGGAGTGGCTACACCTTC.